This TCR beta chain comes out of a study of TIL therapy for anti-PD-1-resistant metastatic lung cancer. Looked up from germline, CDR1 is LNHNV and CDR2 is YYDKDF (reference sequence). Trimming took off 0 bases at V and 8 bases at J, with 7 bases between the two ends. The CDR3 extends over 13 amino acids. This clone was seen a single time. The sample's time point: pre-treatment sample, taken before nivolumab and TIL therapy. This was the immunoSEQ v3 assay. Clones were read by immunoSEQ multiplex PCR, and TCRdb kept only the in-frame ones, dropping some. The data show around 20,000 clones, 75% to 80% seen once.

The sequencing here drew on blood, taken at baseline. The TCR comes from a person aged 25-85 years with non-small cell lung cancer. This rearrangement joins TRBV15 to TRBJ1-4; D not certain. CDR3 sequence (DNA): TGTGCCACCAGCAGAGATCGGGCAGAAAAACTGTTTTTT. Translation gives CATSRDRAEKLFF.